The present T cell receptor (beta chain) was sequenced within a study of shared clonotypes between healthy human individuals. The CDR3 has 15 residues. Trimming pared 0 bases from V and 2 bases from J, leaving 11 bases between. The germline V gene encodes CDR1 SGHRS and CDR2 YFSETQ. Profiled with immunoSEQ multiplex PCR; TCRdb holds only in-frame clones, not every one. Here the sample spans 470,000 or so clones, roughly 80% being singletons. The donors were adults (healthy and HIV-negative) with no recent acute infections or vaccinations. Sequencing used PBMCs. This TCR was recovered from a middle-aged woman in good health. Some clones in this sample may be carry-over from other donors' samples. The chain recombines TRBV5-1 with TRBJ2-5, with TRBD1 as a possible D gene (6 bases). The CDR3 DNA sequence: TGCGCCAGCAGCTTGGTTCCAGGGGTACAAGAGACCCAGTACTTC. Translation: CASSLVPGVQETQYF.